These 32 T cell receptor beta chains came from one sample sequenced in a study of T-cell memory formation after mild COVID-19. MiXCR, run by TCRdb on the 5' RACE reads, gives a single entry per CDR3 protein. The sample lists hundreds of thousands of distinct CDR3 sequences; about 16% were seen once. What was sequenced was PBMCs or a T cell subset sorted from them (not recorded which). The origin of the receptors is a man younger than 30 who had mild COVID-19 (a few samples of this study predate the infection). Cell type and time point are not known.

This rearrangement joins TRBV9 to TRBJ2-2, with 8 bases matching TRBD1. The CDR3 consists of 17 residues. V lost 0 bases, J lost 7 bases, and 11 bases stayed unmatched. The germline V gene has CDR1 SGDLS and CDR2 YYNGEE. CDR3 region: CASSVAPGGRRNGELFF. CDR3 bases: TGTGCCAGCAGCGTAGCGCCAGGGGGCCGCCGGAACGGGGAGCTGTTTTTT.

The chain combines TRBV5-1 with TRBJ2-1; the D is unclear. The germline V gene has CDR1 SGHRS and CDR2 YFSETQ. V was shortened by 2 bases and J by 9 bases, with 15 bases between the two germline ends. The CDR3 has 14 amino acids. The CDR3: CASSFPMVKGEQFF. Here the CDR3 DNA reads TGCGCCAGCAGCTTCCCCATGGTAAAGGGTGAGCAGTTCTTC.

The chain links TRBV6-2 or TRBV6-3 to TRBJ2-1, with D unclear. The CDR3 spans 12 residues. Per germline, CDR1 MNHEY and CDR2 SVGEGT. V lost 6 bases and J lost 12, with 15 bases in between. In DNA, the CDR3 is TGTGCCAGCAGCATAGATACAATGATGCAGTTCTTC. It translates to CASSIDTMMQFF.

J is TRBJ2-2 and V is TRBV7-8, with 13 bases fitting TRBD2. Germline trimming cut 5 bases from V and 4 bases from J; bases unmatched to any gene: 4. The CDR3 runs to 16 residues. Germline V gene data show CDR1 as SGHVS and CDR2 as FQNEAQ. The CDR3 region is CASSKGLAGFTGELFF. As DNA, the CDR3 is TGTGCCAGCAGCAAGGGACTAGCGGGATTCACCGGGGAGCTGTTTTTT.

This clonotype was found a few times. This sequence joins TRBV18 and TRBJ2-1; possible D gene TRBD2, 6 bases. Trimming took 4 bases from V and 4 from J, leaving 14 bases between them. The CDR3 has 15 amino acids. Germline assignment: CDR1 KGHSH and CDR2 LQKENI. CDR3 protein: CASSLREQGYNEQFF. CDR3 nucleotide sequence: TGTGCCAGCTCACTTCGGGAGCAAGGGTACAATGAGCAGTTCTTC.

This clonotype was observed a few times. The chain carries TRBV7-2 and TRBJ1-1, with D tentatively TRBD1 (6 bases). V was shortened by 1 base and J by 4 bases, with 13 bases between the two germline ends. CDR1 is SGHTA, CDR2 FQGNSA, per germline. This CDR3 spans 15 amino acids. CDR3 sequence reads: CASSLVGGAGTEAFF. DNA for the CDR3: TGTGCCAGCAGCTTAGTCGGGGGCGCGGGCACTGAAGCTTTCTTT.

The J gene is TRBJ1-5, the V gene TRBV23-1; the match to TRBD1 covers 8 bases. TRBV23-1 is designated an ORF whose function remains uncertain. J lost 3 bases, V lost 3 bases, and 4 bases had no gene match. The CDR3 has 15 residues. Written as DNA, the CDR3 is TGCGCCAGCAGTCAGGTGACAGGGGACAATCAGCCCCAGCATTTT. Translated: CASSQVTGDNQPQHF.

This clonotype was observed a few times. The rearrangement joins TRBV7-3 to TRBJ2-7; 8 bases match TRBD1. Germline V gene sequence: CDR1 SGHTA, CDR2 FQGTGA. The J segment lost 1 base and the V segment lost 5 bases, leaving 7 bases of the junction unmatched. The CDR3 spans 15 residues. The CDR3 sequence: CASSVHRDRSYEQYV. CDR3 DNA: TGTGCCAGCAGCGTACACCGGGACAGGTCCTACGAGCAGTACGTC.

This clonotype has a count of ten or more. V and J are TRBV5-1 and TRBJ2-3, with 9 bases identical to TRBD1. Trimming at V came to 4 bases and at J to 5 bases, leaving 5 bases not matched to a gene. Germline CDR1 reads SGHRS; CDR2 reads YFSETQ. CDR3 length: 14 residues. The CDR3 coding sequence is TGCGCCAGCAGCGTGGACAGGGGAGGAGATACGCAGTATTTT. This translates into CASSVDRGGDTQYF.

This clonotype was found a few times. CDR3 residues: CASGLQGTYNEQFF. The CDR3 DNA reads as TGTGCCAGCGGCTTACAGGGTACCTACAATGAGCAGTTCTTC. The rearrangement links TRBV6-5 to TRBJ2-1; TRBD1 is a possible D gene (6 bases). Germline V gives CDR1 MNHEY, CDR2 SVGAGI. The V gene lost 8 bases and the J gene lost 2 bases, with 13 bases spanning the gap. This CDR3 comprises 14 residues.

This chain links TRBV7-8 with TRBJ2-1, with D perhaps TRBD1 (6 bases). The CDR3 runs 13 residues. The ends were cut back, 5 bases at V and 12 bases at J, with 17 bases in the middle. Germline V gene sequence: CDR1 SGHVS, CDR2 FQNEAQ. The CDR3 nucleotides are TGTGCCAGCAGCCCGGGGACAACCTTAGGGCAGTTCTTC. Its protein is CASSPGTTLGQFF. Drawing the rest from reference TRBV7-8 and TRBJ2-1, the complete variable domain is GAGVSQSPRYKVAKRGQDVALRCDPISGHVSLFWYQQALGQGPEFLTYFQNEAQLDKSGLPSDRFFAERPEGSVSTLKIQRTQQEDSAVYLCASSPGTTLGQFFGPGTRLTVL.

This chain uses TRBV28 with TRBJ1-2; D is ambiguous. The V gene lost 5 bases and the J gene lost 8 bases, with 18 bases spanning the gap. This CDR3 has 14 amino acids. Germline V CDR1 and CDR2: MDHEN, SYDVKM. The CDR3 protein is CASSPSVGGWGYTF. CDR3 nucleotide sequence: TGTGCCAGCAGTCCATCGGTGGGTGGTTGGGGCTACACCTTC.

The V gene is TRBV5-1, the J gene TRBJ2-5; 7 positions agree with TRBD2. The CDR3 contains 16 residues. V trimming: 2 bases; J trimming: 5 bases; junction bases outside the gene matches: 12. Germline CDR1 is SGHRS and CDR2 is YFSETQ. CDR3 sequence (DNA): TGCGCCAGCAGCTTTACCCATGGCGGGGGTCGGGAGACCCAGTACTTC. This sequence encodes CASSFTHGGGRETQYF.

Many counts were recorded for this clonotype. The CDR3 coding sequence is TGTGCCAGTAGTACTAGCGGGGGGACCCAGTACTTC. This encodes CASSTSGGTQYF. The rearrangement uses TRBV19 and TRBJ2-5, with 10 bases identical to TRBD2. The V segment lost 4 bases and the J segment 7 bases; nucleotides outside the gene matches: 0. The CDR3 has 12 amino acids. The germline V gene has CDR1 LNHDA and CDR2 SQIVND (reference sequence). The complete variable domain, with remaining parts taken from reference TRBV19 and TRBJ2-5, reads DGGITQSPKYLFRKEGQNVTLSCEQNLNHDAMYWYRQDPGQGLRLIYYSQIVNDFQKGDIAEGYSVSREKKESFPLTVTSAQKNPTAFYLCASSTSGGTQYFGPGTRLLVL.

This clonotype occurred many times. The rearrangement uses TRBV9 and TRBJ1-1, with 7 bases matching TRBD1. Germline V gives CDR1 SGDLS, CDR2 YYNGEE. The CDR3 is made up of 15 amino acids. V shed 4 bases and J 2 bases; nucleotides not matched to a gene: 8. The chain's CDR3 is CASSPRDRLNTEAFF. DNA of the CDR3: TGTGCCAGCAGCCCCCGGGACAGACTAAACACTGAAGCTTTCTTT. Together with reference TRBV9 and TRBJ1-1, the CDR3 gives the full variable domain: DSGVTQTPKHLITATGQRVTLRCSPRSGDLSVYWYQQSLDQGLQFLIQYYNGEERAKGNILERFSAQQFPDLHSELNLSSLELGDSALYFCASSPRDRLNTEAFFGQGTRLTVV.

This rearrangement joins TRBV10-3 to TRBJ2-7; D gene unclear. The CDR3 covers 13 residues. The germline CDR1 and CDR2 sequences are ENHRY and SYGVKD. Trimming removed 3 bases at V and 6 bases at J, with 12 bases between. CDR3 region: CAISDPGKTEQYV. DNA for the CDR3: TGTGCCATCAGTGATCCCGGCAAGACCGAGCAGTACGTC.

This clonotype showed up just a few times. J is TRBJ1-1 and V is TRBV11-2; D uncertain. Trimming cost V 0 bases and J 3 bases, with 11 bases left between them. In germline, CDR1 is SGHAT, CDR2 FQNNGV. This CDR3 has 15 residues. In nucleotides, the CDR3 is TGTGCCAGCAGCTTAGATGAGGGCTGGGACACTGAAGCTTTCTTT. Protein product: CASSLDEGWDTEAFF.

The chain carries TRBV9 and TRBJ2-1; 7 nucleotides match TRBD1. The junction had 8 bases not matched to a gene; V was cut back by 0 bases and J by 5 bases. The CDR3 is made up of 16 amino acids. In germline, CDR1 is SGDLS, CDR2 YYNGEE. The CDR3 spells CASSVEDRVGDNEQFF. The DNA of the CDR3 is TGTGCCAGCAGCGTAGAAGACAGGGTGGGGGACAATGAGCAGTTCTTC.

This clonotype has a handful of counts. V usage is TRBV2 and J usage is TRBJ1-4; 8 bases are a match to TRBD1. The V segment lost 2 bases and the J segment 8 bases; nucleotides outside the gene matches: 10. Germline V CDR1 and CDR2: SNHLY, FYNNEI. This CDR3 region has 16 residues. The CDR3, as DNA: TGTGCCAGCAGTGAATTGCCGACAGGGGCATTGGAAAAACTGTTTTTT. Translation: CASSELPTGALEKLFF.

The V call is TRBV11-2, the J call TRBJ2-1; 7 nucleotides line up with TRBD1. Germline assignment: CDR1 SGHAT and CDR2 FQNNGV. Trimming cost V 3 bases and J 3 bases; bases outside gene matches: 2. The CDR3 length is 14 residues. The CDR3 sequence: CASSLDRNYNEQFF. The CDR3 nucleotides are TGTGCCAGCAGCTTGGACAGGAACTACAATGAGCAGTTCTTC.

The sample holds a few counts of this clonotype. This sequence joins TRBV28 and TRBJ2-3; 16 nucleotides agree with TRBD2. Germline trimming cut 4 bases from V and 2 bases from J; bases unmatched to any gene: 3. Germline V CDR1 and CDR2: MDHEN, SYDVKM. This CDR3 has 17 amino acids. CDR3 in amino acids: CASSWGLAGGPTDTQYF. As DNA, the CDR3 is TGTGCCAGCAGTTGGGGACTAGCGGGGGGGCCCACAGATACGCAGTATTTT.

This chain uses TRBV6-5 with TRBJ1-3, with D uncertain. This CDR3 contains 15 residues. Between the trimmed V and J ends, which lost 6 bases and 0 bases, there was a span of 12 bases. In germline, CDR1 is MNHEY, CDR2 SVGAGI. The chain's CDR3 is CASRSVSYSGNTIYF. Written as DNA, the CDR3 is TGTGCCAGCAGATCCGTTAGTTACTCTGGAAACACCATATATTTT.

In this sample, this clonotype turned up a few times. The chain is built from TRBV7-3 and TRBJ1-1; D is undetermined. The V gene lost 3 bases and the J gene lost 7 bases, with 18 bases spanning the gap. The germline V gene has CDR1 SGHTA and CDR2 FQGTGA. This CDR3 region has 15 residues. The CDR3 coding sequence is TGTGCCAGCAGCTTTAACGCCGAAGTGGCACGTGAAGCTTTCTTT. This gives the protein CASSFNAEVAREAFF.

This clonotype was detected a few times. The chain recombines TRBV19 with TRBJ2-1; 7 nucleotides align to TRBD2. With V trimmed by 2 bases and J by 12 bases, 7 bases remained unmatched. There are 13 residues in the CDR3. Per the germline V gene, CDR1 is LNHDA and CDR2 is SQIVND (reference sequence). CDR3 in amino acids: CASSINGGGWQFF. CDR3 in DNA: TGTGCCAGTAGTATAAATGGCGGGGGATGGCAGTTCTTC.

J is TRBJ2-7 and V is TRBV7-8; 10 positions agree with TRBD2. Trimming removed 4 bases from V and 3 bases from J; junction bases left unmatched: 9. The germline CDR1 and CDR2 sequences are SGHVS and FQNEAQ. The CDR3 is made up of 16 amino acids. CDR3 region: CASSSRSGGANYEQYF. CDR3 DNA: TGTGCCAGCAGCTCCAGGAGCGGGGGGGCGAACTACGAGCAGTACTTC.

This clonotype has just a few counts. The rearrangement joins TRBV2 to TRBJ2-5; D may be TRBD2 (5 bases). CDR1 is SNHLY and CDR2 is FYNNEI in the germline V gene. The germline V and J ends were trimmed by 3 bases and 2 bases, with 10 bases remaining between them. The CDR3 has 14 residues. CDR3 sequence: CASSDRTQQETQYF. Here the CDR3 DNA reads TGTGCCAGCAGTGATCGGACTCAGCAAGAGACCCAGTACTTC.

The V call is TRBV30, the J call TRBJ2-7; 9 positions agree with TRBD1. Per the germline V gene, CDR1 is GTSNPN and CDR2 is SVGIG (reference sequence). The junction had 5 bases not matched to a gene; V was cut back by 5 bases and J by 3 bases. The CDR3 covers 13 residues. For the CDR3, the DNA is TGTGCCTGGGGGACAGGGAGTGGCTACGAGCAGTACTTC. It is translated as CAWGTGSGYEQYF. Supplemented by reference TRBV30 and TRBJ2-7, the full variable domain reads SQTIHQWPATLVQPVGSPLSLECTVEGTSNPNLYWYRQAAGRGLQLLFYSVGIGQISSEVPQNLSASRPQDRQFILSSKKLLLSDSGFYLCAWGTGSGYEQYFGPGTRLTVT.

The chain recombines TRBV7-6 with TRBJ1-3; no definite D call. Germline V gene lookup returns CDR1 SGHVS and CDR2 FNYEAQ. Trimming left V 1 base short and J 8 bases short, with 12 bases between. This CDR3 contains 14 residues. The CDR3 nucleotides are TGTGCCAGCAGCTTAGAGGCCCAAGGATACACCATATATTTT. It codes for CASSLEAQGYTIYF.

This clonotype showed up just a few times. J is TRBJ2-7 and V is TRBV5-1; 9 nucleotides match TRBD1. The CDR3 runs 16 residues. The germline V gene has CDR1 SGHRS and CDR2 YFSETQ. With 0 bases clipped from V and 1 base from J, the junction kept 5 bases outside the gene matches. In nucleotides, the CDR3 is TGCGCCAGCAGCTTGGGTGGGGGACAGGGATCCTACGAGCAGTACGTC. Its translation: CASSLGGGQGSYEQYV.

This clonotype was detected many times. This chain uses TRBV5-1 with TRBJ2-1; TRBD1 matches 7 bases. The length of the CDR3 is 13 residues. V shed 4 bases, J shed 7 bases, and the junction held 5 bases outside the gene matches. CDR1 is SGHRS, CDR2 YFSETQ, per germline. CDR3 sequence reads: CASSLTGWNEQFF. DNA of the CDR3: TGCGCCAGCAGCCTGACAGGGTGGAATGAGCAGTTCTTC. The variable domain in full, with the rest retrieved from reference TRBV5-1 and TRBJ2-1, is KAGVTQTPRYLIKTRGQQVTLSCSPISGHRSVSWYQQTPGQGLQFLFEYFSETQRNKGNFPGRFSGRQFSNSRSEMNVSTLELGDSALYLCASSLTGWNEQFFGPGTRLTVL.

This clonotype was seen only a few times. The chain is built from TRBV6-5 and TRBJ1-6; no definite D call. Germline-derived CDR1 and CDR2 are MNHEY and SVGAGI. The CDR3 is 14 amino acids. V was pared by 6 bases and J by 9 bases, with 15 bases between. The CDR3 DNA reads as TGTGCCAGCAGACGAGGTGAGGGTGGTTCACCCCTCCACTTT. Protein: CASRRGEGGSPLHF.

The chain combines TRBV5-4 with TRBJ2-5; TRBD2 agrees at 8 bases. The CDR3 is made up of 14 amino acids. V trimming: 3 bases; J trimming: 5 bases; junction bases outside the gene matches: 6. Germline CDR1 SGHNT, CDR2 YYREEE (reference sequence). The CDR3 DNA sequence: TGTGCCAGCAGCTCCGCCGGGGGGGGGGAGACCCAGTACTTC. This encodes CASSSAGGGETQYF.